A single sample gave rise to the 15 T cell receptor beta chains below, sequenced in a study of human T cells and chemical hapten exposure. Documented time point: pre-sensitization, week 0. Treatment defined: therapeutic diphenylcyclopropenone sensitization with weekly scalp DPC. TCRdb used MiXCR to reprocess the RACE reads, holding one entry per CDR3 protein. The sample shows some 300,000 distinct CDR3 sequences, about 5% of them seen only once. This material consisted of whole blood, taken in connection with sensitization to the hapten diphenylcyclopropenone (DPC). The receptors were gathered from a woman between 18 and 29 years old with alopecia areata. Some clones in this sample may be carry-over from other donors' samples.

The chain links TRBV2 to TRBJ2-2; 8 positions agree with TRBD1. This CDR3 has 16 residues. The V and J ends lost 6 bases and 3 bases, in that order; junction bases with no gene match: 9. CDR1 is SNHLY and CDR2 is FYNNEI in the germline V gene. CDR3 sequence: CASRESGTGHTGELFF. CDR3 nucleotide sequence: TGTGCCAGCAGAGAGTCGGGGACAGGACACACCGGGGAGCTGTTTTTT.

Here the CDR3 reads CASSLEARNNEQFF. CDR3 coding DNA: TGTGCCAGCAGCCTCGAGGCTAGGAACAATGAGCAGTTCTTC. The chain couples TRBV7-2 to TRBJ2-1; no clear D. The CDR3 runs 14 residues. V lost 5 bases and J 5 bases, leaving 13 bases between the germline ends. Germline values: CDR1 SGHTA, CDR2 FQGNSA.

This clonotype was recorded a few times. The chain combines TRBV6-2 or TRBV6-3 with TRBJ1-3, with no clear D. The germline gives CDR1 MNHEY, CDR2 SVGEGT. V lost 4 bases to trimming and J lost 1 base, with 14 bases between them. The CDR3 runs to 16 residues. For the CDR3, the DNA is TGTGCCAGCAGTTCGGGTCCGGGATCTTCTGGAAACACCATATATTTT. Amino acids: CASSSGPGSSGNTIYF.

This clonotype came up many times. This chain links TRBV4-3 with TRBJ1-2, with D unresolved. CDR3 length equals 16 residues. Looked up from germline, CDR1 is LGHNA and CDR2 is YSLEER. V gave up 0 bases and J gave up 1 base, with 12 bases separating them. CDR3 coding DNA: TGCGCCAGCAGCCAAGACATTGCTACAGTTAACTATGGCTACACCTTC. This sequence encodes CASSQDIATVNYGYTF.

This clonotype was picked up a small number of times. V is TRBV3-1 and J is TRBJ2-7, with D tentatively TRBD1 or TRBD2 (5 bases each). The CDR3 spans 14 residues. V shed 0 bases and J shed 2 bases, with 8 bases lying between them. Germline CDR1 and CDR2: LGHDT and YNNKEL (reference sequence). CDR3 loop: CASSQEGETYEQYF. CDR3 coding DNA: TGTGCCAGCAGCCAAGAGGGGGAGACCTACGAGCAGTACTTC.

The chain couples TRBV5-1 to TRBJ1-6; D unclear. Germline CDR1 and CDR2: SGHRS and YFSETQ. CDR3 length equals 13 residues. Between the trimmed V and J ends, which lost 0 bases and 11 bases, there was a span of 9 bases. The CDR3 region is CASSLDRGAPLHF. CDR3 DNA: TGCGCCAGCAGCTTGGACCGGGGAGCACCCCTCCACTTT.

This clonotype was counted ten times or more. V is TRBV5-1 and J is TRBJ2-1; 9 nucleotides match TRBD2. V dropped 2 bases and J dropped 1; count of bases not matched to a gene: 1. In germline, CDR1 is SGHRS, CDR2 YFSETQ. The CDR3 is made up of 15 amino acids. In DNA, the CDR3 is TGCGCCAGCAGCTTTAGCGGGGGTTCCTACAATGAGCAGTTCTTC. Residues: CASSFSGGSYNEQFF.

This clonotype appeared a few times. CDR3 sequence reads: CASSQGDRSETQYF. For the CDR3, the DNA is TGTGCCAGCAGCCAAGGCGACCGTTCCGAGACCCAGTACTTC. The chain recombines TRBV3-1 with TRBJ2-5; D is unclear. The CDR3 loop spans 14 amino acids. Trimming took off 1 base at V and 5 bases at J, with 11 bases between the two ends. The germline gives CDR1 LGHDT, CDR2 YNNKEL (reference sequence).

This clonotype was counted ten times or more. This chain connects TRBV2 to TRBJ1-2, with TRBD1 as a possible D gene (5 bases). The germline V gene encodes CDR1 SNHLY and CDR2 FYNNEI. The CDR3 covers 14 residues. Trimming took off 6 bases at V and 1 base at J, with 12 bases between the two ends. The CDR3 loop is CASSSDSFNYGYTF. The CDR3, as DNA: TGTGCCAGCAGCTCCGACAGCTTTAACTATGGCTACACCTTC.

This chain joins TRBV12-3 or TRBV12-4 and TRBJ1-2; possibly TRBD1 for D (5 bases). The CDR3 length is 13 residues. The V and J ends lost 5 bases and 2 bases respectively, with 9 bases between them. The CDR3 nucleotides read TGTGCCAGCAGTCCGACAGAGAACTATGGCTACACCTTC. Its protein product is CASSPTENYGYTF.

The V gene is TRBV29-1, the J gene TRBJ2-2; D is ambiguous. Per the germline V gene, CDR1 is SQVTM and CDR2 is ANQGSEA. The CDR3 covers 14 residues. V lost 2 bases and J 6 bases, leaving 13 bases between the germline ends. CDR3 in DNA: TGCAGCGTTGAACTACGAGGAATCGCCGGGGAGCTGTTTTTT. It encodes CSVELRGIAGELFF.

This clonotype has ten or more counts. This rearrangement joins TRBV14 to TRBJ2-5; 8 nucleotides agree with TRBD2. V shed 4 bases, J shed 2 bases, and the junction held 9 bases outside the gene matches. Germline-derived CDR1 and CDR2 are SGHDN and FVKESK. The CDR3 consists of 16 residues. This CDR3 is CASSRRARGEQETQYF. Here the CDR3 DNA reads TGTGCCAGCAGCCGTCGGGCGCGGGGGGAACAAGAGACCCAGTACTTC.

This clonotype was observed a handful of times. The chain's CDR3 is CASSVDRGDGNGYTF. In DNA, the CDR3 is TGTGCCAGCAGTGTGGACAGGGGGGATGGAAATGGCTACACCTTC. The rearrangement uses TRBV12-3 or TRBV12-4 and TRBJ1-2; the match to TRBD1 covers 10 bases. The CDR3 totals 15 residues. V lost 5 bases to trimming and J lost 6 bases; unmatched junction nucleotides: 9.

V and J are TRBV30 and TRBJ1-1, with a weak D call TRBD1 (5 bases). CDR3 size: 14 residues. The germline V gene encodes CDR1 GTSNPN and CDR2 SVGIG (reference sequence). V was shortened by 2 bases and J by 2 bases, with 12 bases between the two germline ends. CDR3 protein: CAWSTGGDNTEAFF. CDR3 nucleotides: TGTGCCTGGAGTACTGGGGGTGATAACACTGAAGCTTTCTTT.

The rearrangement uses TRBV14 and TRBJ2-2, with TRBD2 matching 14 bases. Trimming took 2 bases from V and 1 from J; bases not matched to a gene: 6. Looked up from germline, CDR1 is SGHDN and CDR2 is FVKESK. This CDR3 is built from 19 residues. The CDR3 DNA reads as TGTGCCAGCAGCCAAAGACGGGGACTAGCGGGGGTGAACACCGGGGAGCTGTTTTTT. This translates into CASSQRRGLAGVNTGELFF.